What follows are 23 T cell receptor beta chains derived from one specimen sequenced in a study of blood T cell repertoires in COVID-19. Measured with immunoSEQ multiplex PCR; TCRdb has only the in-frame clones, and not every one. This table has about 58,000 clones, around 85% appearing once. Sequencing was carried out using peripheral blood. The receptor set was obtained from a woman aged 65 to 85 with active COVID-19.

The CDR3 here is CAWSVGGLGGYTF. The CDR3 DNA follows: TGTGCCTGGAGTGTGGGCGGGCTGGGGGGCTACACCTTC. The V gene is TRBV30, the J gene TRBJ1-2; D remains unclear. The CDR3 runs 13 residues. The germline CDR1 and CDR2 sequences are GTSNPN and SVGIG (reference sequence). Trimming stripped 0 bases from V and 8 bases from J, with 13 bases between.

The chain couples TRBV19 to TRBJ1-1; tentative D call: TRBD1 (5 bases). In germline, CDR1 is LNHDA, CDR2 SQIVND (reference sequence). The CDR3 is 16 residues long. Trimming removed 7 bases at V and 0 bases at J, with 18 bases between. This CDR3 is CASTGRVTLLNTEAFF. CDR3 bases: TGTGCCAGTACGGGCAGGGTAACCCTTCTGAACACTGAAGCTTTCTTT.

The genes are TRBV19 and TRBJ2-2; perhaps TRBD2 as D (6 bases). Germline V gene sequence: CDR1 LNHDA, CDR2 SQIVND (reference sequence). This CDR3 is built from 15 residues. Trimming removed 6 bases from V and 0 bases from J, with 11 bases in between. The CDR3 region is CASSRTGANTGELFF. The CDR3 nucleotides read TGTGCCAGTAGCAGGACGGGAGCGAACACCGGGGAGCTGTTTTTT.

The CDR3 nucleotides read TGTGCCAGCACCACCGTAGCGGGAGGACGTAACAATGAGCAGTTCTTC. This gives the protein CASTTVAGGRNNEQFF. The chain has TRBV7-9 and TRBJ2-1; 10 bases are a match to TRBD2. V lost 7 bases and J lost 5; bases outside the gene matches: 11. CDR3 length: 16 amino acids. Germline CDR1 is SEHNR and CDR2 is FQNEAQ (reference sequence).

V gene TRBV6-5 combines with J gene TRBJ2-7; 7 positions match TRBD2. Looked up from germline, CDR1 is MNHEY and CDR2 is SVGAGI. CDR3 size: 15 residues. The trim removed 6 bases at V and 1 base at J, leaving 9 bases unmatched. The CDR3 sequence is CASSLNSGPSYEQYF. CDR3 bases: TGTGCCAGCAGCCTCAATAGCGGGCCATCCTACGAGCAGTACTTC.

The rearrangement links TRBV5-1 to TRBJ2-3; TRBD2 matches 12 bases. The J segment lost 3 bases and the V segment lost 7 bases, leaving 9 bases of the junction unmatched. Per germline, CDR1 SGHRS and CDR2 YFSETQ. There are 16 residues in the CDR3. CDR3 sequence reads: CASQTELAGGTDTQYF. The CDR3 DNA reads as TGCGCCAGCCAGACGGAACTAGCGGGAGGAACAGATACGCAGTATTTT.

The J gene is TRBJ1-1, the V gene TRBV11-2, with 7 bases lining up with TRBD1. The V gene end was trimmed by 3 bases and the J gene end by 6 bases; junction bases not matched to a gene: 7. Germline V gives CDR1 SGHAT, CDR2 FQNNGV. The CDR3 runs 14 residues. The CDR3 DNA reads TGTGCCAGCAGCTTGTCAGGGGGATCGGCTGAAGCTTTCTTT. Its translation is CASSLSGGSAEAFF.

This chain links TRBV11-2 with TRBJ1-1, with 11 bases matching TRBD1. Germline loops: CDR1 SGHAT, CDR2 FQNNGV. The CDR3 runs to 13 residues. V shed 5 bases, J shed 5 bases, and the junction held 1 base outside the gene matches. The CDR3: CASSRDRGTEAFF. The CDR3 nucleotides read TGTGCCAGCAGCCGGGACAGGGGGACTGAAGCTTTCTTT. Full variable domain (missing parts from reference TRBV11-2 and TRBJ1-1): EAGVAQSPRYKIIEKRQSVAFWCNPISGHATLYWYQQILGQGPKLLIQFQNNGVVDDSQLPKDRFSAERLKGVDSTLKIQPAKLEDSAVYLCASSRDRGTEAFFGQGTRLTVV.

V and J are TRBV24-1 and TRBJ2-1, with TRBD2 matching over 10 bases. The CDR3 runs to 14 residues. After removal of 6 bases from V and 4 bases from J, the junction contained 2 bases not matched to a gene. CDR1 KGHDR and CDR2 SFDVKD come from the germline V gene. The CDR3 sequence: CATSTSGDYNEQFF. Written as DNA, the CDR3 is TGTGCCACCAGTACTAGCGGGGATTACAATGAGCAGTTCTTC.

The rearrangement uses TRBV28 and TRBJ2-7; 10 bases match TRBD2. The CDR3 contains 14 residues. After removal of 5 bases from V and 0 bases from J, the junction contained 1 base not matched to a gene. The germline gives CDR1 MDHEN, CDR2 SYDVKM. Here the CDR3 DNA reads TGTGCCAGCAGTCGACTAGCGGGCTCCTACGAGCAGTACTTC. This encodes CASSRLAGSYEQYF.

The rearrangement links TRBV21-1 to TRBJ2-1; the table's D call of TRBD1 was not tested on the DNA. TRBV21-1 is a documented pseudogene. This CDR3 has 14 amino acids. CDR3 sequence (DNA): TGTGCCAGCAGCAACGCGACAGGGCCTAATGAGCAGTTCTTC. It yields the protein CASSNATGPNEQFF.

Details on this clone: Other DNA variants within this sample encode the same CDR3. The chain is built from TRBV2 and TRBJ2-3; TRBD2 matches 7 bases. Trimming at V came to 6 bases and at J to 0 bases, leaving 3 bases not matched to a gene. The germline gives CDR1 SNHLY, CDR2 FYNNEI. This CDR3 spans 14 amino acids. CDR3 coding DNA: TGTGCCAGCAGACTAGCGCCTAGCACAGATACGCAGTATTTT. It encodes CASRLAPSTDTQYF.

The chain employs TRBV2 and TRBJ2-1; 7 positions agree with TRBD2. The germline V gene encodes CDR1 SNHLY and CDR2 FYNNEI. The trim removed 6 bases at V and 4 bases at J, leaving 6 bases unmatched. The CDR3 length is 14 residues. The CDR3 loop reads CASRVGRGYNEQFF. CDR3 nucleotide sequence: TGTGCCAGCAGGGTGGGGCGGGGGTACAATGAGCAGTTCTTC.

Only one count was recorded for this clone. J is TRBJ2-1 and V is TRBV24-1, with D possibly matching TRBD1 (6 bases). The CDR3 totals 12 residues. Germline V gene lookup returns CDR1 KGHDR and CDR2 SFDVKD. V was cut by 6 bases and J by 6 bases, with 8 bases left in between. The CDR3 loop is CATSTGSNEQFF. CDR3 in DNA: TGTGCCACCAGTACAGGGAGCAATGAGCAGTTCTTC.

The chain has TRBV3-1 (or the pseudogene TRBV3-2) and TRBJ2-4; 8 nucleotides match TRBD2. The junction had 7 bases not matched to a gene; V was cut back by 4 bases and J by 8 bases. In germline, CDR1 is LGHDT, CDR2 YNNKEL (reference sequence). This CDR3 spans 14 amino acids. CDR3 sequence: CASSLREGGDIQYF. As DNA, the CDR3 is TGTGCCAGCAGCCTACGGGAGGGGGGGGACATTCAGTACTTC.

J is TRBJ1-2 and V is TRBV5-1; 7 positions match TRBD1. The germline V gene encodes CDR1 SGHRS and CDR2 YFSETQ. J lost 3 bases, V lost 0 bases, and 2 bases had no gene match. This CDR3 contains 14 residues. The CDR3: CASSLVGGDYGYTF. The CDR3 DNA sequence: TGCGCCAGCAGCTTGGTAGGGGGCGACTATGGCTACACCTTC. Looking up the rest from reference TRBV5-1 and TRBJ1-2 gives the full variable domain: KAGVTQTPRYLIKTRGQQVTLSCSPISGHRSVSWYQQTPGQGLQFLFEYFSETQRNKGNFPGRFSGRQFSNSRSEMNVSTLELGDSALYLCASSLVGGDYGYTFGSGTRLTVV.

CDR3 amino acids: CASSTQAGGISTDTQYF. Here the CDR3 DNA reads TGTGCCAGCAGCACCCAGGCGGGGGGTATTAGCACAGATACGCAGTATTTT. This chain joins TRBV5-4 and TRBJ2-3, with 8 bases fitting TRBD2. V dropped 4 bases and J dropped 0; count of bases not matched to a gene: 10. The CDR3 sequence is 17 residues long. Germline CDR1 SGHNT, CDR2 YYREEE (reference sequence). The variable domain in full, with the rest retrieved from reference TRBV5-4 and TRBJ2-3, is ETGVTQSPTHLIKTRGQQVTLRCSSQSGHNTVSWYQQALGQGPQFIFQYYREEENGRGNFPPRFSGLQFPNYSSELNVNALELDDSALYLCASSTQAGGISTDTQYFGPGTRLTVL.

V usage is TRBV28 and J usage is TRBJ2-5; D gene unclear. In germline, CDR1 is MDHEN, CDR2 SYDVKM. This CDR3 is built from 11 residues. V was trimmed by 4 bases and J by 4 bases, leaving 4 bases between them. This CDR3 reads CASSSSETQYF. CDR3 DNA sequence: TGTGCCAGCAGTTCATCAGAGACCCAGTACTTC.

The V call is TRBV6-5, the J call TRBJ2-1, with unresolved D. V was shortened by 0 bases and J by 8 bases, with 14 bases between the two germline ends. Germline lookup yields CDR1 MNHEY and CDR2 SVGAGI. The CDR3 sequence is 15 residues long. For the CDR3, the DNA is TGTGCCAGCAGTTACTCGGTCGTGCCGGCGGATGAGCAGTTCTTC. This codes for CASSYSVVPADEQFF.

The chain carries TRBV19 and TRBJ2-1; 7 positions agree with TRBD1. V gave up 2 bases and J gave up 0 bases; unmatched junction bases: 7. Germline CDR1 is LNHDA and CDR2 is SQIVND (reference sequence). The CDR3 extends over 17 amino acids. The CDR3: CASSIYVGGGSYNEQFF. The CDR3 DNA is TGTGCCAGTAGTATATACGTAGGGGGCGGCTCCTACAATGAGCAGTTCTTC.

The rearrangement joins TRBV4-2 to TRBJ2-7, with D possibly being TRBD2 (6 bases). V was trimmed by 0 bases and J by 6 bases, leaving 21 bases between them. Per germline, CDR1 LGHNA and CDR2 YNFKEQ. CDR3 size: 17 residues. The CDR3 DNA reads TGTGCCAGCAGCCAAGAACGGCCTAGCGCCAAGGGCGTCGAGCAGTACTTC. This sequence encodes CASSQERPSAKGVEQYF.

The chain couples TRBV6-1 to TRBJ2-7, with TRBD2 as a possible D gene (6 bases). Deletions cut 2 bases from V and 5 bases from J, with 16 bases between. CDR1 is MNHNS and CDR2 is SASEGT in the germline V gene. The CDR3 is made up of 15 amino acids. The CDR3 region has the DNA TGTGCCAGCAGTGAAAGTCCGGGGGATTATAACGAGCAGTACTTC. Protein sequence: CASSESPGDYNEQYF.

This chain joins TRBV30 and TRBJ2-3; TRBD1 matches at 8 bases. Trimming cost V 0 bases and J 5 bases; bases outside gene matches: 10. The CDR3 spans 16 residues. The germline CDR1 and CDR2 sequences are GTSNPN and SVGIG (reference sequence). CDR3 sequence: CAWSVSGRGPVDTQYF. CDR3 nucleotides: TGTGCCTGGAGTGTATCGGGCAGGGGGCCGGTAGATACGCAGTATTTT.